The rows below give T cell receptor beta chains drawn from one sample of a study of blood T cell repertoires in COVID-19. Generated by immunoSEQ multiplex PCR, the TCRdb table keeps only in-frame clones and is missing some. The table lists about 150,000 clones, 75% to 90% of them singletons, with 15% in the top ten. The specimen sequenced was peripheral blood. The source is a woman aged 35 to 49 with acute or convalescent COVID-19. Each CDR3 is given with its conserved first and last residue. Fields, in order: CDR3 DNA, CDR3 protein, J gene, D gene, V gene. A D gene is named only where the DNA matches it firmly.

CDR3 DNA: TGTGCCAGCAGCACTCCCCAGACAGGGAGCTCCTACGAGCAGTACTTC
CDR3 protein: CASSTPQTGSSYEQYF
J gene: TRBJ2-7
D gene: TRBD1
V gene: TRBV28

CDR3 DNA: TGTGCCATGGGTGGGGACAGTCGACGAGGCTACGAGCAGTACTTC
CDR3 protein: CAMGGDSRRGYEQYF
J gene: TRBJ2-7
D gene: TRBD1
V gene: TRBV7-2

CDR3 DNA: TGCGCCAGCAGTGAGTACAGCTATGGCTACACCTTC
CDR3 protein: CASSEYSYGYTF
J gene: TRBJ1-2
D gene: NA
V gene: TRBV10-2

CDR3 DNA: TGCGCCAGCAGCTTCCAGGGTACAGATACGCAGTATTTT
CDR3 protein: CASSFQGTDTQYF
J gene: TRBJ2-3
D gene: NA
V gene: TRBV5-1

CDR3 DNA: TGTGCCAGCAGTCGAACTACAGGGCCCTCCTACGAGCAGTACTTC
CDR3 protein: CASSRTTGPSYEQYF
J gene: TRBJ2-7
D gene: NA
V gene: TRBV6-5

CDR3 DNA: TGTGCCAGCAGCTTAGTTCAATCCATCGTAGCCTACAATGAGCAGTTCTTC
CDR3 protein: CASSLVQSIVAYNEQFF
J gene: TRBJ2-1
D gene: NA
V gene: TRBV7-9

CDR3 DNA: TGTGCCAGCAGCCCCGCGAATAACTTAAGAGCCCCCGAGCAGTACTTC
CDR3 protein: CASSPANNLRAPEQYF
J gene: TRBJ2-7
D gene: NA
V gene: TRBV11-2

CDR3 DNA: TGTGCCAGCAGCCTAGGACCTCCCGACAGAAACACCGGGGAGCTGTTTTTT
CDR3 protein: CASSLGPPDRNTGELFF
J gene: TRBJ2-2
D gene: NA
V gene: TRBV3-1/TRBV3-2

CDR3 DNA: TGCGCCAGCATTAACAGAAACAACAATGAGCAGTTCTTC
CDR3 protein: CASINRNNNEQFF
J gene: TRBJ2-1
D gene: NA
V gene: TRBV5-1

CDR3 DNA: TGTGCCAGCAGTTTCTTGGGGGGCCAGGGGGTCAATGAGCAGTTCTTC
CDR3 protein: CASSFLGGQGVNEQFF
J gene: TRBJ2-1
D gene: NA
V gene: TRBV28

CDR3 DNA: TGTGCCAGCAGCTTTGGGCCCAAGCCCTACGAGCAGTACTTC
CDR3 protein: CASSFGPKPYEQYF
J gene: TRBJ2-7
D gene: NA
V gene: TRBV7-9

CDR3 DNA: TGTGCCTCCCTTACCGGGACAGGGTGGTTCGTGAACGGCGAGCAGTACTTC
CDR3 protein: CASLTGTGWFVNGEQYF
J gene: TRBJ2-7
D gene: TRBD1
V gene: TRBV30

CDR3 DNA: TGTGCCAGCAGCCAAAGGACAGGGGGCGGCACTGAAGCTTTCTTT
CDR3 protein: CASSQRTGGGTEAFF
J gene: TRBJ1-1
D gene: TRBD1
V gene: TRBV7-6

CDR3 DNA: TGTGCCAGCAGTTATTCGCTAGGAGGGTATGGCTACACCTTC
CDR3 protein: CASSYSLGGYGYTF
J gene: TRBJ1-2
D gene: NA
V gene: TRBV6-5